This T cell receptor beta chain was recorded in a study of T cell changes during pregnancy in multiple sclerosis. Produced via immunoSEQ multiplex PCR; TCRdb's table is partial and in-frame only. The table has roughly 40,000 clones, around nine tenths seen once. Germline CDR1 is LNHDA and CDR2 is SQIVND (reference sequence). The V gene end was trimmed by 9 bases and the J gene end by 2 bases; junction bases not matched to a gene: 13. The CDR3 sequence is 15 residues long. The V gene is TRBV19, the J gene TRBJ2-7; TRBD1 matches at 7 bases. Material: CD4+ T cells from peripheral blood mononuclear cells, obtained in the second trimester of pregnancy. This clonotype originated in a female donor with multiple sclerosis, enrolled in a pregnancy study. The CDR3 sequence is CARGSPETGTYEQYF. CDR3 sequence (DNA): TGTGCCAGGGGCTCTCCCGAGACAGGGACCTACGAGCAGTACTTC.